One and the same sample provided the 19 T cell receptor beta chains below, sequenced in a study of T cell responses to AZD1222 COVID-19 vaccine. Libraries were prepared by immunoSEQ multiplex PCR; TCRdb keeps only in-frame clonotypes and omits some of them. The sample holds around 130,000 clones; approximately 83% are singletons and the top ten take approximately 8.8%. The sample in question was peripheral blood, obtained on day 0 of AZD1222 vaccination. These receptors originate from an adult in good health.

The J gene is TRBJ2-7, the V gene TRBV12-3 or TRBV12-4; possible D gene TRBD2, 5 bases. The germline V and J ends were trimmed by 3 bases and 2 bases, with 8 bases remaining between them. The CDR3 spans 13 residues. The CDR3 loop is CASSFEGTYEQYF. The CDR3 DNA reads as TGTGCCAGCAGTTTTGAGGGAACCTACGAGCAGTACTTC.

This clone was seen once. This chain links TRBV29-1 with TRBJ2-7; 7 bases map to TRBD1. CDR3 length equals 13 residues. Germline V gene lookup returns CDR1 SQVTM and CDR2 ANQGSEA. V was pared by 6 bases and J by 3 bases, with 8 bases of the junction left unmatched. CDR3 in amino acids: CSVKTDRSYEQYF. The CDR3 DNA reads TGCAGCGTAAAGACGGACAGGAGCTACGAGCAGTACTTC.

The genes are TRBV6-6 and TRBJ1-1, with 9 bases that match TRBD1. Germline CDR1 and CDR2: MNHNY and SVGAGI (reference sequence). V was pared by 4 bases and J by 0 bases, with 6 bases of the junction left unmatched. This CDR3 comprises 16 residues. The CDR3 DNA reads as TGTGCCAGCAGTTTAGGACAGGGGCCGGTGAACACTGAAGCTTTCTTT. It is translated as CASSLGQGPVNTEAFF.

The chain combines TRBV7-2 with TRBJ1-1; 7 nucleotides align to TRBD1. Trimming at V came to 7 bases and at J to 2 bases, leaving 4 bases not matched to a gene. The CDR3 has 13 residues. Germline assignment: CDR1 SGHTA and CDR2 FQGNSA. The CDR3 nucleotides read TGTGCCAGCACCGGGACAGCTAACACTGAAGCTTTCTTT. It translates to CASTGTANTEAFF.

The chain uses TRBV24-1 and TRBJ1-1; unclear D gene. Trimming left V 9 bases short and J 4 bases short, with 14 bases between. Germline CDR1 reads KGHDR; CDR2 reads SFDVKD. The CDR3 covers 13 residues. CDR3 region: CATARPGSTEAFF. The CDR3 nucleotides are TGTGCCACCGCCCGGCCCGGTAGCACTGAAGCTTTCTTT.

V usage is TRBV19 and J usage is TRBJ2-7; 7 nucleotides match TRBD2. V trimming: 6 bases; J trimming: 6 bases; junction bases outside the gene matches: 8. CDR3 length equals 13 residues. CDR1 is LNHDA and CDR2 is SQIVND in the germline V gene (reference sequence). The CDR3 protein is CASSSGIESEQYF. CDR3 coding DNA: TGTGCCAGTAGCAGCGGGATCGAGAGCGAGCAGTACTTC. Variable domain in full (rest from reference TRBV19 and TRBJ2-7): DGGITQSPKYLFRKEGQNVTLSCEQNLNHDAMYWYRQDPGQGLRLIYYSQIVNDFQKGDIAEGYSVSREKKESFPLTVTSAQKNPTAFYLCASSSGIESEQYFGPGTRLTVT.

This chain links TRBV7-6 with TRBJ2-1, with D possibly being TRBD2 (5 bases). CDR3 size: 15 residues. Between the trimmed V and J ends, which lost 2 bases and 8 bases, there was a span of 16 bases. CDR1 SGHVS and CDR2 FNYEAQ come from the germline V gene. CDR3 bases: TGTGCCAGCAGCTTATTAGCGACGGCCATTGATGAGCAGTTCTTC. It encodes CASSLLATAIDEQFF.

The rearrangement uses TRBV29-1 and TRBJ1-1, with no clear D. Trimming shortened V by 3 bases and J by 7 bases, and 15 bases separated the two germline ends. Germline CDR1 SQVTM, CDR2 ANQGSEA. CDR3 size: 13 residues. CDR3 nucleotides: TGCAGCGTTGAGCAGCTGCCGGTGGGTGAAGCTTTCTTT. Translation gives CSVEQLPVGEAFF.

J is TRBJ1-1 and V is TRBV9; weak D call: TRBD1 (5 bases). This CDR3 is built from 13 residues. Per the germline V gene, CDR1 is SGDLS and CDR2 is YYNGEE. Trimming removed 0 bases from V and 6 bases from J, with 9 bases in between. CDR3 amino acids: CASSVGDRPEAFF. The CDR3 DNA sequence: TGTGCCAGCAGCGTAGGGGACCGACCTGAAGCTTTCTTT.

This clone was observed once. The chain is built from TRBV7-2 and TRBJ2-7, with 8 bases identical to TRBD1. CDR1 is SGHTA, CDR2 FQGNSA, per germline. The CDR3 extends over 14 amino acids. The trim removed 3 bases at V and 3 bases at J, leaving 4 bases unmatched. DNA of the CDR3: TGTGCCAGCAGCTTGGGACAGGCCTACTACGAGCAGTACTTC. Protein: CASSLGQAYYEQYF. Variable domain in full (rest from reference TRBV7-2 and TRBJ2-7): GAGVSQSPSNKVTEKGKDVELRCDPISGHTALYWYRQSLGQGLEFLIYFQGNSAPDKSGLPSDRFSAERTGGSVSTLTIQRTQQEDSAVYLCASSLGQAYYEQYFGPGTRLTVT.

This sequence joins TRBV6-5 and TRBJ2-7, with D perhaps matching TRBD2 (5 bases). Per germline, CDR1 MNHEY and CDR2 SVGAGI. The CDR3 length is 15 residues. Trimming left V 6 bases short and J 0 bases short, with 15 bases between. The CDR3 DNA reads as TGTGCCAGCAGACCCGGTGGAGCGGACTCCTACGAGCAGTACTTC. Translated, it gives CASRPGGADSYEQYF.

This chain joins TRBV5-1 and TRBJ1-4; no clear D gene. With 3 bases removed from V and 2 bases from J, the gap between germline ends came to 11 bases. Germline V gene lookup returns CDR1 SGHRS and CDR2 YFSETQ. The CDR3 runs 15 residues. CDR3: CASSWEGITNEKLFF. The DNA of the CDR3 is TGCGCCAGCAGCTGGGAGGGAATTACTAATGAAAAACTGTTTTTT. The variable domain in full, with the rest retrieved from reference TRBV5-1 and TRBJ1-4, is KAGVTQTPRYLIKTRGQQVTLSCSPISGHRSVSWYQQTPGQGLQFLFEYFSETQRNKGNFPGRFSGRQFSNSRSEMNVSTLELGDSALYLCASSWEGITNEKLFFGSGTQLSVL.

Only one count was recorded for this clone. J is TRBJ2-2 and V is TRBV7-9, with 13 bases matching TRBD2. The CDR3 extends over 17 amino acids. V shed 5 bases, J shed 5 bases, and the junction held 8 bases outside the gene matches. CDR1 SEHNR and CDR2 FQNEAQ come from the germline V gene (reference sequence). CDR3 amino acids: CASSPGLAGRRTGELFF. CDR3 nucleotides: TGTGCCAGCAGCCCGGGACTAGCGGGGAGAAGGACCGGGGAGCTGTTTTTT.

The chain employs TRBV3-1 (or the pseudogene TRBV3-2) and TRBJ2-6, with D unclear. Trimming pared 1 base from V and 4 bases from J, leaving 14 bases between. Germline CDR1 is LGHDT and CDR2 is YNNKEL (reference sequence). The CDR3 has 17 amino acids. The CDR3 protein is CASSQVMMFWGANVLTF. DNA of the CDR3: TGTGCCAGCAGCCAAGTGATGATGTTCTGGGGGGCCAACGTCCTGACTTTC.

The rearrangement links TRBV7-2 to TRBJ2-7; D unclear. V was shortened by 4 bases and J by 0 bases, with 13 bases between the two germline ends. The CDR3 is 15 amino acids. Per germline, CDR1 SGHTA and CDR2 FQGNSA. CDR3 coding DNA: TGTGCCAGCAGCTCACGGGTCTACCCCTCCTACGAGCAGTACTTC. Translated, it gives CASSSRVYPSYEQYF.

This clone was observed a handful of times. This chain uses TRBV4-2 with TRBJ2-7; possible D gene TRBD2, 6 bases. The V and J ends lost 3 bases and 1 base respectively, with 16 bases between them. The CDR3 runs 16 residues. Germline V gives CDR1 LGHNA, CDR2 YNFKEQ. The CDR3 coding sequence is TGTGCCAGCAGCCAGGTATTGGGGGGTACGTCCTACGAGCAGTACTTC. As protein: CASSQVLGGTSYEQYF.

This chain uses TRBV7-2 with TRBJ2-4, with 9 positions matching TRBD2. Losses at the gene ends were 3 bases for V and 9 bases for J; bases not matched to a gene: 12. CDR3 length: 16 amino acids. Per the germline V gene, CDR1 is SGHTA and CDR2 is FQGNSA. The CDR3, as DNA: TGTGCCAGCAGCTTTAGGCGGGAGGGCCTGCAGGCCATTCAGTACTTC. Protein: CASSFRREGLQAIQYF.

The chain uses TRBV12-3 or TRBV12-4 and TRBJ1-5; D not certain. The CDR3 covers 12 residues. The germline V and J ends were trimmed by 8 bases and 7 bases, with 12 bases remaining between them. The CDR3 DNA follows: TGTGCCAGCGAGGGCTACGGACAGCCCCAGCATTTT. It translates to CASEGYGQPQHF.

The chain employs TRBV6-5 and TRBJ2-7; TRBD2 matches at 8 bases. J lost 0 bases, V lost 9 bases, and 4 bases had no gene match. CDR3 length: 13 residues. From germline, CDR1 is MNHEY and CDR2 SVGAGI. CDR3 amino acids: CASVAGTSYEQYF. The CDR3 bases are TGTGCCAGTGTAGCGGGGACCTCCTACGAGCAGTACTTC.